This T cell receptor (beta chain) comes out of a study of shared clonotypes between healthy human individuals. This clone occurred a few times. Replicate PCRs for unsorted PBMC used 300 ng DNA (approximately 33,000 T cell genomes). Authors' methods: Quality scores were absent from the junction-only immunoSEQ sequences, so filtering differed. TCRdb's table, derived via immunoSEQ multiplex PCR, lists solely in-frame clones and lacks some. That table gives V, J and clone size, and the DNA gave D and trimming. Of about 510,000 clones listed, 79% are singletons. V lost 4 bases to trimming and J lost 1 base, with 14 bases between them. This CDR3 is built from 16 residues. The V gene's germline CDR1 is MNHNS and CDR2 SASEGT.

Sequencing input: PBMCs. The clonotype comes from a woman between 40 and 50 years old in good health. Some clones in this sample may be carry-over from other donors' samples. The chain combines TRBV6-1 with TRBJ1-5, with D maybe TRBD1 (5 bases). CDR3 coding DNA: TGTGCCAGCAGTGTAGGGGTCGGACGGAGCAATCAGCCCCAGCATTTT. Translation: CASSVGVGRSNQPQHF.